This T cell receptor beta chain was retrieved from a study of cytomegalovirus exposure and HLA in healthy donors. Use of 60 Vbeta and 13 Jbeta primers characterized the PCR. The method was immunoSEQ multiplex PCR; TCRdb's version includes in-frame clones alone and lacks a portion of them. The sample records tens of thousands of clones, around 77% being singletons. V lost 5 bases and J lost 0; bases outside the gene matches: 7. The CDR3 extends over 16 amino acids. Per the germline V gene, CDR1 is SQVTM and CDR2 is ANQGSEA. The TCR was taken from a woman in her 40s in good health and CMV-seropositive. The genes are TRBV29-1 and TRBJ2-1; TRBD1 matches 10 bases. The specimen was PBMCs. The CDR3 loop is CSVPSRTGGSYNEQFF. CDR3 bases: TGCAGCGTTCCTTCTAGGACAGGGGGCTCCTACAATGAGCAGTTCTTC.